This T cell receptor beta chain was found in a study of T cell responses to AZD1222 COVID-19 vaccine (dated by TCRdb to about 2021). With regard to the full study: AZD1222 recipients whose second dose came at about 4 weeks and those whose second dose came at about 12 weeks were combined into one group, since spike-specific TCR depth and breadth did not differ between the two schedules. Trial participants were enrolled into age subgroups of 18-55, 56-69 and 70-plus years, which contained around 140, 26 and 57 TCR-sequenced participants, respectively. TCR sequencing covered roughly 230 trial participants: 200 to 220 given two doses of AZD1222 and 26 given two doses of MenACWY control vaccine.

This specimen's time point label, per the study, means: baseline before first vaccination. The vaccinee samples were drawn from two UK trials, COV001 and COV002, one of which was a single-blind randomized controlled phase 2/3 trial testing AZD1222 (ChAdOx1 nCoV-19) in healthy adults. Trial participant PBMC samples were collected at day 0 and day 28 after the second dose for TCRbeta chain sequencing. V is pruned by 4 bases and J by 5 bases, leaving 4 bases of the junction without a gene match. Via the germline V gene (reference sequence), CDR1 is LNHDA and CDR2 SQIVND. Its CDR3 holds 13 amino acids, cysteine through phenylalanine. Only the CDR3 DNA is retained, 39 bases long and in frame from the first base. For this clone: Its recognized antigen is unknown. No base-level quality is on record; no much larger clone is a single base apart.

The CDR3 regions of human TCRbeta chains were analyzed by immunosequencing. For the original study's pipeline: Repertoire TCRs were matched against a reference library of SARS-CoV-2-specific TCRs generated with the MIRA antigen-specificity platform. Breadth was defined as the fraction of unique TCRs that were SARS-CoV-2-associated, and depth was defined as the fraction of total T cells that were SARS-CoV-2-associated. Using the MIRA data, each spike-specific TCR was mapped to the spike region that the TCR reacts to and placed in a CD4 or CD8 class. Log10-transformed breadth and depth values were compared by one-way ANOVA with Sidak's multiple comparisons tests. The table was pulled from immuneACCESS by TCRdb, which kept in-frame rearrangements only. Such tables lose some clones; where checked, under half of the loss comes from unresolved V genes, and the rest has no known cause. The D gene and trimming were derived from the DNA, and the V and J assignments and clone size from that table. This sample comprises tens of thousands of clones, 85% to 90% of them detected only once. The ten largest clones take up roughly 19% of the sample.

General conclusions and limits of the study: Spike-specific TCR breadth and depth rose significantly after two AZD1222 doses compared with day 0 and with MenACWY recipients. Conclusions about previously exposed vaccinees are limited, since just 6 or 7 AZD1222 recipients were seropositive for SARS-CoV-2 at baseline. Participants were mostly white British and included more females than males, and it was suggested by the authors that clonal diversity may have been underestimated. Because no day 14 peak-response samples were available, the repertoires could be characterized only after the peak T cell response. The vaccine-associated CD4 TCRs covered the entire spike protein, and the dominant responses fell in regions 160-218 and 743-854. In the small 56-69-year group, the increase in depth fell short of significance, most likely because of low power. Nearly half of unique spike-specific TCRs reportedly recognized epitopes outside regions mutated in the B.1.351 and B.1.1.7 variants.

The sequencing used peripheral blood, collected on day 0 of AZD1222 vaccination. This clonotype was sampled from an adult in good health. The rearranged segments are TRBV19 and TRBJ1-2, with 7 bases in between that match TRBD1. The DNA sequence follows: TGTGCCAGTAGTACGACAGGGCCATATGGCTACACCTTC. Translated, it reads CASSTTGPYGYTF.